A selection of T cell receptor beta chains follows, all from one sample in a study of OX40 agonist ivuxolimab in advanced cancers. Method: immunoSEQ multiplex PCR; TCRdb's copy keeps in-frame clones and lacks some. The data contain about 48,000 clones, around nine tenths of them seen just once; the ten biggest clones take up less than 40%. The sequences come from CD4+ or CD8+ T cells sorted from blood, collected in a trial of the OX40 agonist ivuxolimab. These receptors originate from an adult with an advanced solid tumor such as melanoma, head and neck, liver or kidney cancer. CDR3s include the opening cysteine and the closing phenylalanine or tryptophan. Each record gives: CDR3 protein, CDR3 DNA, D gene, J gene, clone size, V gene. The D gene is left open where the match is weak. Clone size is stated in some rows and not others, as once, few, many or a class when expanded.

cdr3_aa: CASSRVGGRVDYGYTF
cdr3_nt: TGTGCCAGCAGCCGAGTCGGGGGGAGGGTCGACTATGGCTACACCTTC
d_call: -
j_call: TRBJ1-2
clone_size: -
v_call: TRBV7-6

cdr3_aa: CASSLVLRGQETQYF
cdr3_nt: TGTGCCAGCAGCTTAGTCCTCAGGGGACAAGAGACCCAGTACTTC
d_call: -
j_call: TRBJ2-5
clone_size: once
v_call: TRBV7-9

cdr3_aa: CAWTGLGTGETQYF
cdr3_nt: TGTGCCTGGACGGGGCTGGGAACGGGAGAGACCCAGTACTTC
d_call: -
j_call: TRBJ2-5
clone_size: -
v_call: TRBV30

cdr3_aa: CASSPTGISTDTQYF
cdr3_nt: TGTGCCAGCAGCCCGACAGGAATTAGCACAGATACGCAGTATTTT
d_call: -
j_call: TRBJ2-3
clone_size: -
v_call: TRBV5-5

cdr3_aa: CASSLEVVAGYEQYF
cdr3_nt: TGTGCCAGCAGCTTAGAGGTAGTTGCAGGATACGAGCAGTACTTC
d_call: -
j_call: TRBJ2-7
clone_size: -
v_call: TRBV11-2

cdr3_aa: CASSISGTGELFF
cdr3_nt: TGTGCCAGTAGTATTTCAGGTACCGGGGAGCTGTTTTTT
d_call: -
j_call: TRBJ2-2
clone_size: -
v_call: TRBV19

cdr3_aa: CASSLNTGVPNEKLFF
cdr3_nt: TGTGCCAGCAGCTTGAACACAGGGGTTCCTAATGAAAAACTGTTTTTT
d_call: TRBD1
j_call: TRBJ1-4
clone_size: -
v_call: TRBV11-2

cdr3_aa: CASSFSGSFPDTQYF
cdr3_nt: TGTGCCAGCAGTTTTAGCGGGAGTTTCCCAGATACGCAGTATTTT
d_call: TRBD2
j_call: TRBJ2-3
clone_size: -
v_call: TRBV27

cdr3_aa: CASSLDYTF
cdr3_nt: TGTGCCAGCAGCTTAGACTACACCTTC
d_call: -
j_call: TRBJ1-2
clone_size: -
v_call: TRBV13

cdr3_aa: CASSPPGTSGYNEQFF
cdr3_nt: TGTGCCAGCAGTCCTCCCGGGACTAGCGGATACAATGAGCAGTTCTTC
d_call: TRBD2
j_call: TRBJ2-1
clone_size: -
v_call: TRBV28

cdr3_aa: CASSRNYEQYF
cdr3_nt: TGTGCCAGCAGCCGAAACTACGAGCAGTACTTC
d_call: -
j_call: TRBJ2-7
clone_size: once
v_call: TRBV7-8

cdr3_aa: CASSQAVSSYNEQFF
cdr3_nt: TGTGCCAGCAGCCAGGCGGTGAGCTCCTACAATGAGCAGTTCTTC
d_call: -
j_call: TRBJ2-1
clone_size: -
v_call: TRBV11-2

cdr3_aa: CASRNRATGSYEQYF
cdr3_nt: TGTGCCAGTAGGAACAGGGCCACCGGTTCCTACGAGCAGTACTTC
d_call: -
j_call: TRBJ2-7
clone_size: -
v_call: TRBV19

cdr3_aa: CASAGGYQETQYF
cdr3_nt: TGTGCCAGCGCAGGGGGGTACCAAGAGACCCAGTACTTC
d_call: -
j_call: TRBJ2-5
clone_size: -
v_call: TRBV9

cdr3_aa: CATTETGELFF
cdr3_nt: TGTGCCACCACCGAGACCGGGGAGCTGTTTTTT
d_call: -
j_call: TRBJ2-2
clone_size: -
v_call: TRBV25-1

cdr3_aa: CASSKTSGSMLSTGELFF
cdr3_nt: TGTGCCAGCAGCAAGACTAGCGGGAGTATGTTAAGCACCGGGGAGCTGTTTTTT
d_call: TRBD2
j_call: TRBJ2-2
clone_size: once
v_call: TRBV5-6

cdr3_aa: CASSLGAGPNEKLFF
cdr3_nt: TGTGCCAGCAGCCTTGGGGCAGGGCCGAACGAAAAACTGTTTTTT
d_call: -
j_call: TRBJ1-4
clone_size: -
v_call: TRBV5-6

cdr3_aa: CASSETQRSADTQYF
cdr3_nt: TGTGCCAGCAGCGAGACCCAACGGTCCGCAGATACGCAGTATTTT
d_call: -
j_call: TRBJ2-3
clone_size: -
v_call: TRBV6-1

cdr3_aa: CASSKGLYNEQFF
cdr3_nt: TGTGCCAGCAGCAAGGGACTCTACAATGAGCAGTTCTTC
d_call: -
j_call: TRBJ2-1
clone_size: once
v_call: TRBV7-3

cdr3_aa: CASSHSPRDQVTGELFF
cdr3_nt: TGTGCCAGCAGCCATAGCCCCCGGGACCAGGTCACCGGGGAGCTGTTTTTT
d_call: -
j_call: TRBJ2-2
clone_size: -
v_call: TRBV5-6

cdr3_aa: CASSLGTGSSGANVLTF
cdr3_nt: TGTGCCAGTAGTTTGGGGACGGGTAGCTCTGGGGCCAACGTCCTGACTTTC
d_call: -
j_call: TRBJ2-6
clone_size: -
v_call: TRBV19

cdr3_aa: CASSIPSTDTQYF
cdr3_nt: TGTGCCAGTAGTATACCGTCAACAGATACGCAGTATTTT
d_call: -
j_call: TRBJ2-3
clone_size: few
v_call: TRBV19

cdr3_aa: CASRGYRLTTDTQYF
cdr3_nt: TGTGCCAGCAGGGGATACAGGCTTACCACAGATACGCAGTATTTT
d_call: -
j_call: TRBJ2-3
clone_size: -
v_call: TRBV6-5